This TCR beta chain originates from a study of shared clonotypes between healthy human individuals. At deep level, the assay was performed. The protocol was immunoSEQ multiplex PCR, while the TCRdb copy is restricted to in-frame clones and leaves out a portion. The sample lists about 520,000 clones; 78% were seen once. General study results and limits: Blood was the sole source, and tissue repertoires probably differ. Sequencing depth was predicted to influence how clonotypes are shared among donors.

The CDR3 runs to 15 residues. Germline CDR1 is WSHSY and CDR2 is SAAADI. V was shortened by 6 bases and J by 3 bases, with 18 bases between the two germline ends. Within Nashville, Tennessee resided all donors, each a Caucasian adult. Of note for this clone: Its antigen remains unknown.

The rearrangement joins TRBV10-2 to TRBJ2-7; D gene uncertain. Source material: PBMCs. The receptor was derived from a woman aged 40 to 50 in good health. Some clones in this sample may be carry-over from other donors' samples. The CDR3 bases are TGCGCCAGCAGGGAACACGCAGGTTGGGGCTACGAGCAGTACTTC. It is translated as CASREHAGWGYEQYF.